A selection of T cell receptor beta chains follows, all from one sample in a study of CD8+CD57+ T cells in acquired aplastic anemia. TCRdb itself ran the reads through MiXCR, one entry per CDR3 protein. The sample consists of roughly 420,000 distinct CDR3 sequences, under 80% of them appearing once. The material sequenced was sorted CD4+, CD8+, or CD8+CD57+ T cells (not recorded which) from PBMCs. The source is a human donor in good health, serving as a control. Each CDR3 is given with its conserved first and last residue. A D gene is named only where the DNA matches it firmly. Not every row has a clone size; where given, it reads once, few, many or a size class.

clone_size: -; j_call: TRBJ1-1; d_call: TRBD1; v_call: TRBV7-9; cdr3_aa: CASSFGDRGLRAFF; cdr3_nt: TGTGCCAGCAGCTTCGGGGACAGGGGGCTAAGAGCTTTCTTT
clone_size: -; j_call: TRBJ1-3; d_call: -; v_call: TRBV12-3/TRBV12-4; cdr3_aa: CASSPRDGNTIYF; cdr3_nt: TGTGCCAGCAGTCCCAGGGATGGAAACACCATATATTTT
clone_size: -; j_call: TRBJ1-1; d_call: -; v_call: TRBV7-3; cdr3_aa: CASSISDSGEEFF; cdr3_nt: TGTGCCAGCAGTATCTCAGACAGCGGGGAAGAGTTCTTT
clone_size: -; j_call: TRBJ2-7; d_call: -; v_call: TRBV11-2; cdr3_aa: CASSLGSWGPYEQYF; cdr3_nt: TGTGCCAGCAGTCTAGGGTCGTGGGGGCCCTACGAGCAGTACTTC
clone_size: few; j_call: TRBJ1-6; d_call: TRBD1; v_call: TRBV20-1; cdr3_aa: CSARGTGGNSPLHF; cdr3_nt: TGCAGTGCTAGGGGGACAGGCGGTAATTCACCCCTCCACTTT
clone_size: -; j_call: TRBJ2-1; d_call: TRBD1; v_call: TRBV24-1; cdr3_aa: CASSGQGYYEQFF; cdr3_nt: TGTGCCAGCAGTGGACAGGGCTATTATGAGCAGTTCTTC
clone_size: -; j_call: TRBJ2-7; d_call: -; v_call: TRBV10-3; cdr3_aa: CASSPLPETYEQYF; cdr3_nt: TGTGCCAGCAGCCCACTCCCCGAAACCTACGAGCAGTACTTC
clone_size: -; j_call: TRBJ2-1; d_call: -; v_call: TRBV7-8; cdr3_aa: CASSLGPSRNTEDQFF; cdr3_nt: TGTGCCAGCAGCTTAGGACCCAGCAGGAACACTGAAGATCAGTTCTTC
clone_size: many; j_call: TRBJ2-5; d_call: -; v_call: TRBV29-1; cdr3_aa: CSVDRDIQETQYF; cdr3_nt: TGCAGCGTTGATAGGGACATCCAAGAGACCCAGTACTTC
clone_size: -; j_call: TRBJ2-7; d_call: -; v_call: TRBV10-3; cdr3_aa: CAISADFVGEQYF; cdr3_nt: TGTGCCATCAGTGCAGACTTCGTCGGCGAGCAGTACTTC
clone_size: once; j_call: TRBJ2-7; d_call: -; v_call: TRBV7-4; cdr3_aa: CASRTFSRTVREPF; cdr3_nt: TGTGCCAGCAGGACATTCAGTAGAACGGTTCGGGAACCATTC
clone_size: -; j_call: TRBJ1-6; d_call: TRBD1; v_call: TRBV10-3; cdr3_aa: CAGGGTADSPLHF; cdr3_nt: TGTGCCGGTGGGGGGACAGCTGATTCACCCCTCCACTTT
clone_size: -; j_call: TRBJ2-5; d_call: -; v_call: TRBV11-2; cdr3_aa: CASRINREGQTQYF; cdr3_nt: TGTGCCAGCAGAATAAACAGGGAGGGACAGACCCAGTACTTC
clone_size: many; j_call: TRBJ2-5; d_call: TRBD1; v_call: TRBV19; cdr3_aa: CASSIQGAEETQYF; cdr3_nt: TGTGCCAGTAGTATACAGGGGGCTGAAGAGACCCAGTACTTC
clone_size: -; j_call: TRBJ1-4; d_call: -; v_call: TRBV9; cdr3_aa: CASSVGGDEANVF; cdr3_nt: TGTGCCAGCAGCGTTGGGGGGGACGAAGCAAACGTCTTT
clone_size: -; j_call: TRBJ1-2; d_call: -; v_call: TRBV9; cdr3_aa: CASSQGGEHCYTF; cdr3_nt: TGTGCCAGCAGTCAAGGAGGCGAGCATTGCTACACCTTC
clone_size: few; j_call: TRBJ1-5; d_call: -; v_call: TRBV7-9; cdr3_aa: CASSLDGSSNQPQHF; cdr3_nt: TGTGCCAGCAGCTTAGATGGGTCCAGCAATCAGCCCCAGCATTTT
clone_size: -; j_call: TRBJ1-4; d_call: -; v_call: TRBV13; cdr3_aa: CASSLSGTTNEKLFF; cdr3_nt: TGTGCCAGCAGCTTAAGCGGGACAACTAATGAAAAACTGTTTTTT
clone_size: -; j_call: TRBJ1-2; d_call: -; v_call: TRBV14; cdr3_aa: CASSHAGAGGYTF; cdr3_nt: TGTGCCAGCAGCCATGCAGGGGCGGGTGGCTACACCTTC
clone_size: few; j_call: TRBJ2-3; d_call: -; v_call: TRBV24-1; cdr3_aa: CATSDHGTDTQYF; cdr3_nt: TGTGCCACCAGTGACCATGGCACAGATACGCAGTATTTT
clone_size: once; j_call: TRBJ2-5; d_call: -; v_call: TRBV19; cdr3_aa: CASSLNDWGGATQYF; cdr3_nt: TGTGCCAGTAGCCTAAACGACTGGGGAGGAGCGACCCAGTACTTC
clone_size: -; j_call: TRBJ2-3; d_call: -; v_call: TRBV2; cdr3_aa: CASSRTTADEQLF; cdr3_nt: TGTGCCAGCAGTCGGACAACCGCAGATGAACAGCTGTTT
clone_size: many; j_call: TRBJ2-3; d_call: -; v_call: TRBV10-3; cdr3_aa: CAISEWGLDTDTQYF; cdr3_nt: TGTGCCATCAGTGAATGGGGACTGGACACAGATACGCAGTATTTT
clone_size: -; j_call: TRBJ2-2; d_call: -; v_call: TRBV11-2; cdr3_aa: CASSPRDTLDTGELFF; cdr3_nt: TGTGCCAGCAGCCCACGGGACACTTTGGACACCGGGGAGCTGTTTTTT
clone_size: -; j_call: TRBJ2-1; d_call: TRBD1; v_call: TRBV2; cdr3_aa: CASSVTGMNTEQFF; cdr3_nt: TGTGCCAGCAGCGTGACAGGGATGAACACTGAGCAGTTCTTC
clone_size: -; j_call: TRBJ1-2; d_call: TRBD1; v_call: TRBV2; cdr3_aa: CAISQDRVRGYTF; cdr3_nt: TGTGCCATCAGTCAAGACAGGGTCAGAGGCTACACCTTC
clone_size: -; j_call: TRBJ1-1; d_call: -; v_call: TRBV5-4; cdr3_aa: CASMRGRWNTEAFF; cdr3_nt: TGTGCCAGCATGAGGGGTAGATGGAACACTGAAGCTTTCTTT
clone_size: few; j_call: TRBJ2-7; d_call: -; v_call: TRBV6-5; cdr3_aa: CASSYTDSYEQYF; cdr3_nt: TGTGCCAGCAGTTACACGGACAGCTACGAGCAGTACTTC
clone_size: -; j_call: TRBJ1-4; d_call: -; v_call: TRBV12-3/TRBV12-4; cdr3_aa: CASRPPGGEKLFF; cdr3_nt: TGTGCCAGCAGACCGCCCGGGGGGGAAAAACTGTTTTTT
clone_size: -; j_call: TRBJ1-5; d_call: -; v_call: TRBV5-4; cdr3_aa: CASSVDINQPQHF; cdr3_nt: TGTGCCAGCAGCGTAGATATCAATCAGCCCCAGCATTTT
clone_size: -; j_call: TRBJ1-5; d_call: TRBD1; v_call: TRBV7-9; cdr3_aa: CASSGQVSQPQHF; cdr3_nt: TGTGCCAGCAGCGGACAGGTAAGTCAGCCCCAGCATTTT
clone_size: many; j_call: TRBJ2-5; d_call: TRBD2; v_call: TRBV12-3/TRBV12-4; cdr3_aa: CASSLNGLAGQETQYF; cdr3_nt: TGTGCCAGCAGTTTAAATGGACTAGCTGGCCAAGAGACCCAGTACTTC
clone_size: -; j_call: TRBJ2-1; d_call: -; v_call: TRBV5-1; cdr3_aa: CASSLVETDNEQFF; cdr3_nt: TGCGCCAGCAGCTTGGTCGAGACTGACAATGAGCAGTTCTTC
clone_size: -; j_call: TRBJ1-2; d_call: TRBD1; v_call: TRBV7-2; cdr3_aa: CASSLADRGHYGYTF; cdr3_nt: TGTGCCAGCAGCTTAGCGGACAGGGGGCACTATGGCTACACCTTC
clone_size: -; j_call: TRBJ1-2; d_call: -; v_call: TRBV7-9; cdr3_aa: CASSPGGRDEQYFTF; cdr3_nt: TGTGCCAGCAGCCCGGGGGGGCGGGACGAGCAGTACTTCACCTTC
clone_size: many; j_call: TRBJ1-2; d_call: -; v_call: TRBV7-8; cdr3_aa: CASSGLWTDYGYTF; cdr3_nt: TGTGCCAGCAGCGGCCTTTGGACGGATTATGGCTACACCTTC
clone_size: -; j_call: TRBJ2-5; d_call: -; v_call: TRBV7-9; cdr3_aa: CASSLAGREVRETQYF; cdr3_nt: TGTGCCAGCAGCTTGGCCGGGAGAGAGGTAAGGGAGACCCAGTACTTC
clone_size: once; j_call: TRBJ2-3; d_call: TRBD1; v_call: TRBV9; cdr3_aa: CASSASTTGGQPDTQYF; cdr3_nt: TGTGCCAGCAGCGCCTCTACTACAGGGGGGCAGCCAGATACGCAGTATTTT
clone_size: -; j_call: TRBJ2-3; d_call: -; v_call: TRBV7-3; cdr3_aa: CASSPRRHGVLAPYF; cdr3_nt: TGTGCCAGCAGCCCTAGACGACACGGGGTATTGGCGCCGTATTTT
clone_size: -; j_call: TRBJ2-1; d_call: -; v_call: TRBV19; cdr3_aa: CASKEVSYNEQFF; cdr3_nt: TGTGCCAGTAAAGAAGTCTCCTACAATGAGCAGTTCTTC
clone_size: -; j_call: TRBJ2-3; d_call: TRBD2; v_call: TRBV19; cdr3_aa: CTSRVGGAADTQYF; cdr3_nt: TGTACCAGTAGAGTCGGGGGGGCAGCAGATACGCAGTATTTT
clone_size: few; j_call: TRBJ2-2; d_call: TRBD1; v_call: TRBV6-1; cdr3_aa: CASRHRGINTGELFF; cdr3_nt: TGTGCCAGCAGACACAGGGGGATAAACACCGGGGAGCTGTTTTTT
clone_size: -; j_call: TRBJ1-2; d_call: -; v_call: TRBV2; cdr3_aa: CASSAKDGYTF; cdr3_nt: TGTGCCAGCAGTGCAAAGGATGGCTACACCTTC
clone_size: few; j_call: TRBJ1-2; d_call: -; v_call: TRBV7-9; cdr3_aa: CASSLAQADGYTF; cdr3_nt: TGTGCCAGCAGCTTAGCGCAGGCAGATGGCTACACCTTC
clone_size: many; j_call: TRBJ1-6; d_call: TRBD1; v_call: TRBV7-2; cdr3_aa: CASGLGDRGRSPLHF; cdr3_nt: TGTGCCAGCGGCTTAGGGGACAGGGGGAGGTCACCCCTCCACTTT
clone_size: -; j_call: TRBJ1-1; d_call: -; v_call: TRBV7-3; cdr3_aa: CASSRLAGQAEAFF; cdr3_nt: TGTGCCAGCAGCCGCCTAGCAGGGCAAGCTGAAGCTTTCTTT
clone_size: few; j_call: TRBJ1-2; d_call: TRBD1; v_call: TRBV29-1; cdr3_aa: CSVEAGGYGYTF; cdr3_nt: TGCAGCGTTGAGGCAGGGGGCTATGGCTACACCTTC
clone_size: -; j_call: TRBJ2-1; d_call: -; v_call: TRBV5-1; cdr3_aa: CASSLVLPRNEQFF; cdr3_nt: TGTGCCAGCAGCTTAGTTCTTCCGCGTAATGAGCAGTTCTTC
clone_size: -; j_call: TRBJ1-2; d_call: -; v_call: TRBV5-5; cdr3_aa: CASSLAGVNNYGYTF; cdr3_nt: TGTGCCAGCAGCTTGGCAGGGGTAAACAACTATGGCTACACCTTC
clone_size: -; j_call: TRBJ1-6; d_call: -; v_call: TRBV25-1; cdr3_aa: CASSVQGPPLHF; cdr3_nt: TGTGCCAGCAGTGTCCAGGGCCCACCCCTCCACTTT
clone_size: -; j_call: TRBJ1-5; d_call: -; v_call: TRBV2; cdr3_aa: CASSFVGRDQPEHF; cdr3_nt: TGTGCCAGCAGCTTCGTGGGTAGGGATCAGCCCGAGCATTTT
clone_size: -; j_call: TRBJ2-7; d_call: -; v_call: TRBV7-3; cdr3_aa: CASSPGRQNTGAYYF; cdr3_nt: TGTGCCAGCAGCCCAGGAAGACAGAACACTGGCGCTTACTACTTC
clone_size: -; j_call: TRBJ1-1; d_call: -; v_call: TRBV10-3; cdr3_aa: CAISVEVADAAAFF; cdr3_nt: TGTGCCATCAGTGTCGAAGTGGCGGACGCTGCAGCTTTCTTT
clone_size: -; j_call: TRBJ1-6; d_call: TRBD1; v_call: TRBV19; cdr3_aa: CASRLGQGAIRNSPLHF; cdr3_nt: TGTGCCAGTAGGCTGGGACAGGGGGCGATTAGGAATTCACCCCTCCACTTT
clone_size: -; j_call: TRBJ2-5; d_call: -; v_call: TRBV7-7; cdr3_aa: CASSLYTTYYQDF; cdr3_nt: TGTGCCAGCAGCTTGTACACCACCTACTACCAGGACTTC
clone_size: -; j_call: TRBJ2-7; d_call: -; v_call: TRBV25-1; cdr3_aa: CASSELGDRYEQYF; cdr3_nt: TGTGCCAGCAGTGAATTAGGGGATAGGTACGAGCAGTACTTC
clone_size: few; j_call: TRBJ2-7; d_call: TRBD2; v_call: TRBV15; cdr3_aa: CATSRDRAGGYEQYF; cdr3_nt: TGTGCCACCAGCAGAGATCGGGCGGGGGGATACGAGCAGTACTTC